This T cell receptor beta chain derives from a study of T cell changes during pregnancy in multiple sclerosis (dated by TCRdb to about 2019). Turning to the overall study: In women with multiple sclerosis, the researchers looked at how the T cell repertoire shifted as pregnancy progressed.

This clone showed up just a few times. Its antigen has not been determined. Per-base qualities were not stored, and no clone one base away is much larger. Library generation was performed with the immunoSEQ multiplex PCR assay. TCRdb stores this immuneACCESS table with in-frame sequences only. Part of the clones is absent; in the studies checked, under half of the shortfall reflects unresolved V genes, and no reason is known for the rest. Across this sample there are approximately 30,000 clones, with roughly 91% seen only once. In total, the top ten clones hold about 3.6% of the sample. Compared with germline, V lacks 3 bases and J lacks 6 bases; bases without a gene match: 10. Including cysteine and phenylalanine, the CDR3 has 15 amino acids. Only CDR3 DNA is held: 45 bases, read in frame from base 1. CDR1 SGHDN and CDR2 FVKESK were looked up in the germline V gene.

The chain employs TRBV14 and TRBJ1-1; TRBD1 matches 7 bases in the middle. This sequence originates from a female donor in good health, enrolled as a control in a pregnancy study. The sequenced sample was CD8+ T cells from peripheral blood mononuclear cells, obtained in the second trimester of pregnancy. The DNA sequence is TGTGCCAGCAGCCACTTGACAGGGCCCCTACCTGAAGCTTTCTTT. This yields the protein CASSHLTGPLPEAFF.